What follows are 27 T cell receptor beta chains derived from one specimen sequenced in a study of blood T cell repertoires in COVID-19. Clones were read by immunoSEQ multiplex PCR, and TCRdb kept only the in-frame ones, dropping some. The data contain around 220,000 clones, over 75% of them seen just once; the ten biggest clones take up under 2.5%. The sample comprised peripheral blood. All receptors derive from a man in his forties with active or convalescent COVID-19.

Only a few counts were recorded for this clone. This sequence joins TRBV10-1 and TRBJ1-4, with D unclear. CDR3 length equals 13 residues. Germline lookup yields CDR1 WNHNN and CDR2 SYGVQD (reference sequence). V lost 2 bases and J lost 3, with 4 bases in between. CDR3 sequence: CASSEGANEKLFF. Here the CDR3 DNA reads TGCGCCAGCAGTGAGGGAGCTAATGAAAAACTGTTTTTT.

This clone was observed a single time. The rearrangement joins TRBV5-1 to TRBJ1-3, with a tentative D call TRBD1 (6 bases). CDR3 length: 14 residues. The germline CDR1 and CDR2 sequences are SGHRS and YFSETQ. V was trimmed by 4 bases and J by 3 bases, leaving 11 bases between them. The CDR3 sequence: CASSTGQIGNTIYF. The CDR3 region has the DNA TGCGCCAGCAGCACAGGACAGATTGGAAACACCATATATTTT.

This sequence joins TRBV29-1 and TRBJ1-1, with 10 bases aligning to TRBD1. Looked up from germline, CDR1 is SQVTM and CDR2 is ANQGSEA. The ends lost 5 bases at V and 6 bases at J; junction bases unmatched: 9. The CDR3 covers 14 residues. CDR3 residues: CSVNRDRGIAEAFF. In nucleotides, the CDR3 is TGCAGCGTTAACCGGGACAGGGGTATCGCTGAAGCTTTCTTT.

This clone was recorded only once. V is TRBV5-1 and J is TRBJ2-2, with TRBD2 identical over 10 bases. V lost 3 bases to trimming and J lost 0 bases; unmatched junction nucleotides: 5. CDR1 and CDR2 (germline): SGHRS, YFSETQ. This CDR3 region has 17 residues. CDR3 sequence: CASSSRTSGSNTGELFF. In DNA, the CDR3 is TGCGCCAGCAGCTCCCGGACTAGCGGATCGAACACCGGGGAGCTGTTTTTT.

This CDR3 reads CASSPGRGSGDTQYF. The DNA of the CDR3 is TGCGCCAGCAGCCCTGGAAGGGGGTCCGGAGATACGCAGTATTTT. V is TRBV5-1 and J is TRBJ2-3; D may be TRBD1 (6 bases). Trimming took off 4 bases at V and 5 bases at J, with 17 bases between the two ends. CDR1 is SGHRS and CDR2 is YFSETQ in the germline V gene. This CDR3 spans 15 amino acids.

The count of this clone is one. Other DNA sequences in this sample translate to the same CDR3. The CDR3 DNA reads as TGCGCCAGCAGCCTGGAGCGCTCTGGGGCCAACGTCCTGACTTTC. Residues: CASSLERSGANVLTF. The gene calls are TRBV5-1 and TRBJ2-6, with no clear D. The CDR3 covers 15 residues. Trimming took 4 bases from V and 0 from J, leaving 8 bases between them. Per the germline V gene, CDR1 is SGHRS and CDR2 is YFSETQ.

The rearrangement joins TRBV5-1 to TRBJ1-6; D perhaps matches TRBD1 (5 bases). The length of the CDR3 is 14 residues. Deletions cut 4 bases from V and 5 bases from J, with 10 bases between. Germline V CDR1 and CDR2: SGHRS, YFSETQ. This chain's CDR3 is CASSTGTDNSPLHF. The CDR3 nucleotides are TGCGCCAGCAGCACCGGGACTGATAATTCACCCCTCCACTTT.

V and J are TRBV7-9 and TRBJ2-5; no firm D call. The CDR3 contains 11 residues. Germline loops: CDR1 SEHNR, CDR2 FQNEAQ (reference sequence). Trimming left V 5 bases short and J 2 bases short, with 3 bases between. The CDR3, as DNA: TGTGCCAGCAGCCTACAAGAGACCCAGTACTTC. Its translation: CASSLQETQYF. The complete variable domain, with remaining parts taken from reference TRBV7-9 and TRBJ2-5, reads DTGVSQNPRHKITKRGQNVTFRCDPISEHNRLYWYRQTLGQGPEFLTYFQNEAQLEKSRLLSDRFSAERPKGSFSTLEIQRTEQGDSAMYLCASSLQETQYFGPGTRLLVL.

This CDR3 is CASSTGQRTDTQYF. The DNA for the CDR3 is TGTGCCAGCAGCACGGGACAGCGCACAGATACGCAGTATTTT. This sequence joins TRBV11-3 and TRBJ2-3; 7 bases agree with TRBD1. There are 14 residues in the CDR3. CDR1 is SGHNT, CDR2 YENEEA, per germline. V lost 5 bases to trimming and J lost 1 base; unmatched junction nucleotides: 3. Looking up the rest from reference TRBV11-3 and TRBJ2-3 gives the full variable domain: EAGVVQSPRYKIIEKKQPVAFWCNPISGHNTLYWYLQNLGQGPELLIRYENEEAVDDSQLPKDRFSAERLKGVDSTLKIQPAELGDSAVYLCASSTGQRTDTQYFGPGTRLTVL.

The V call is TRBV5-1, the J call TRBJ1-1; D ambiguous. This CDR3 has 13 amino acids. V was trimmed by 0 bases and J by 5 bases, leaving 8 bases between them. CDR1 and CDR2 (germline): SGHRS, YFSETQ. The CDR3 bases are TGCGCCAGCAGCTTGGCCGAGTTGACTGAAGCTTTCTTT. Protein: CASSLAELTEAFF.

This rearrangement joins TRBV7-9 to TRBJ2-1; perhaps TRBD1 as D (6 bases). CDR3 length: 14 residues. Looked up from germline, CDR1 is SEHNR and CDR2 is FQNEAQ (reference sequence). Trimming stripped 2 bases from V and 3 bases from J, with 8 bases between. The CDR3 DNA reads as TGTGCCAGCAGCTTATCAGGGGTCTACAATGAGCAGTTCTTC. Translated: CASSLSGVYNEQFF.

The gene calls are TRBV18 and TRBJ1-1; D not certain. V lost 3 bases, J lost 1 base, and 9 bases lay in between. The CDR3 has 14 residues. The germline V gene encodes CDR1 KGHSH and CDR2 LQKENI. The CDR3 loop reads CASSPGEKNTEAFF. The DNA for the CDR3 is TGTGCCAGCTCACCCGGGGAAAAGAACACTGAAGCTTTCTTT.

The chain combines TRBV4-1 with TRBJ2-3; D unclear. Looked up from germline, CDR1 is MGHRA and CDR2 is YSYEKL. The CDR3 runs 14 residues. V was shortened by 0 bases and J by 6 bases, with 10 bases between the two germline ends. CDR3 sequence: CASSQDPASDTQYF. DNA for the CDR3: TGCGCCAGCAGCCAAGATCCCGCGAGCGATACGCAGTATTTT.

This clone came up once. The rearrangement links TRBV28 to TRBJ1-3; no clear D. This CDR3 contains 16 residues. Germline CDR1 is MDHEN and CDR2 is SYDVKM. Trimming took 5 bases from V and 2 from J, leaving 16 bases between them. Here the CDR3 reads CASSRRVGWAGNTIYF. Here the CDR3 DNA reads TGTGCCAGCAGTCGGAGGGTAGGATGGGCTGGAAACACCATATATTTT.

The chain carries TRBV5-6 and TRBJ2-7; D perhaps matches TRBD1 (6 bases). Trimming shortened V by 5 bases and J by 0 bases, and 12 bases separated the two germline ends. The CDR3 is 14 amino acids. Germline V gene data show CDR1 as SGHDT and CDR2 as YYEEEE. The CDR3 DNA follows: TGTGCCAGCAGTGTGAAGGACAGCTCCTACGAGCAGTACTTC. Protein product: CASSVKDSSYEQYF.

This chain uses TRBV6-1 with TRBJ2-5; D perhaps matches TRBD2 (6 bases). This CDR3 is 14 amino acids long. Germline CDR1 and CDR2: MNHNS and SASEGT. The V end lost 2 bases, the J end lost 7 bases, and 14 bases lay between the germline ends. For the CDR3, the DNA is TGTGCCAGCAGTGAATCCCCGGGGGTGGGGACCCAGTACTTC. This encodes CASSESPGVGTQYF.

This clone was counted a few times. The chain couples TRBV19 to TRBJ1-1, with D possibly being TRBD1 (5 bases). The CDR3 loop spans 15 amino acids. Germline assignment: CDR1 LNHDA and CDR2 SQIVND (reference sequence). Trimming left V 5 bases short and J 4 bases short, with 17 bases between. CDR3: CASSVGGSGSTEAFF. For the CDR3, the DNA is TGTGCCAGTAGTGTCGGAGGGTCAGGGAGCACTGAAGCTTTCTTT.

The genes are TRBV28 and TRBJ1-5; D uncertain. V was pared by 3 bases and J by 7 bases, with 19 bases between. The CDR3 loop spans 16 amino acids. Germline values: CDR1 MDHEN, CDR2 SYDVKM. The DNA of the CDR3 is TGTGCCAGCAGTTTTAAGTTCGGCAGAGGGCAGCAGCCCCAGCATTTT. Amino acid sequence: CASSFKFGRGQQPQHF.

This clone was found once. The chain uses TRBV14 and TRBJ1-2; D perhaps matches TRBD1 (6 bases). CDR3 length equals 15 residues. Trimming shortened V by 4 bases and J by 5 bases, and 17 bases separated the two germline ends. The germline CDR1 and CDR2 sequences are SGHDN and FVKESK. The CDR3 DNA is TGTGCCAGCAGCCCGCCGGACAGCCGGATATATGGCTACACCTTC. Residues: CASSPPDSRIYGYTF.

This chain uses TRBV4-1 with TRBJ1-1, with a tentative D call TRBD1 (6 bases). V lost 0 bases and J 6 bases, leaving 14 bases between the germline ends. Germline V lookup: CDR1 MGHRA, CDR2 YSYEKL. This CDR3 spans 15 amino acids. Here the CDR3 reads CASSQDPTGPPEAFF. The DNA for the CDR3 is TGCGCCAGCAGCCAAGATCCTACAGGGCCGCCTGAAGCTTTCTTT.

This chain joins TRBV5-5 and TRBJ2-1, with 10 bases that match TRBD1. Unmatched junction bases numbered 5, after V lost 4 bases and J lost 4 bases. Germline V gene data show CDR1 as SGHKS and CDR2 as YYEKEE (reference sequence). The CDR3 consists of 15 residues. CDR3 loop: CASSHRDRGYNEQFF. CDR3 bases: TGTGCCAGCAGCCACCGGGACAGGGGATACAATGAGCAGTTCTTC. The variable domain in full, completed from reference TRBV5-5 and TRBJ2-1, reads DAGVTQSPTHLIKTRGQQVTLRCSPISGHKSVSWYQQVLGQGPQFIFQYYEKEERGRGNFPDRFSARQFPNYSSELNVNALLLGDSALYLCASSHRDRGYNEQFFGPGTRLTVL.

A few counts support this clone. The V gene is TRBV12-3 or TRBV12-4, the J gene TRBJ1-2, with D unresolved. The CDR3 sequence is 13 residues long. With 5 bases removed from V and 2 bases from J, the gap between germline ends came to 9 bases. Written as DNA, the CDR3 is TGTGCCAGCAGTCACGGACTGAACTATGGCTACACCTTC. Translation gives CASSHGLNYGYTF.

This clone appeared a single time. CDR3 in amino acids: CASSSGVGLSYEQYF. In nucleotides, the CDR3 is TGTGCCAGCAGCTCGGGGGTTGGGCTCTCCTACGAGCAGTACTTC. The chain uses TRBV27 and TRBJ2-7; D is possibly TRBD2 (6 bases). Trimming cost V 6 bases and J 0 bases, with 15 bases left between them. CDR1 and CDR2 (germline): MNHEY, SMNVEV (reference sequence). The CDR3 is made up of 15 amino acids.

The chain recombines TRBV15 with TRBJ2-5; D remains unclear. CDR3 length: 13 amino acids. V dropped 1 base and J dropped 4 bases, with 7 bases sitting between them. The V gene's germline CDR1 is LNHNV and CDR2 YYDKDF (reference sequence). CDR3 in DNA: TGTGCCACCAGCAGAGGTGGCGGAGAGACCCAGTACTTC. Encoded protein: CATSRGGGETQYF. Looking up the rest from reference TRBV15 and TRBJ2-5 gives the full variable domain: DAMVIQNPRYQVTQFGKPVTLSCSQTLNHNVMYWYQQKSSQAPKLLFHYYDKDFNNEADTPDNFQSRRPNTSFCFLDIRSPGLGDTAMYLCATSRGGGETQYFGPGTRLLVL.

The chain joins TRBV30 to TRBJ1-1; 9 bases align to TRBD1. In germline, CDR1 is GTSNPN, CDR2 SVGIG (reference sequence). V lost 0 bases and J lost 3; bases outside the gene matches: 14. The CDR3 totals 18 residues. The CDR3 bases are TGTGCCTGGAGTGTACTGTCGTTCACAGGGGGCGTGGACACTGAAGCTTTCTTT. Its translation: CAWSVLSFTGGVDTEAFF.

The chain joins TRBV23-1 to TRBJ1-2; 10 nucleotides align to TRBD1. TRBV23-1 is recorded as an ORF, its role being uncertain. The CDR3 is 16 amino acids. Unmatched junction bases numbered 11, after V lost 8 bases and J lost 2 bases. CDR3 nucleotide sequence: TGCGCCAGCCCCCCGGGACAGGGGATCGGGAACTATGGCTACACCTTC. This gives the protein CASPPGQGIGNYGYTF.

This clone came up a few times. V gene TRBV19 combines with J gene TRBJ1-3; 10 bases map to TRBD1. V gave up 4 bases and J gave up 8 bases; unmatched junction bases: 11. Germline loops: CDR1 LNHDA, CDR2 SQIVND (reference sequence). CDR3 size: 16 residues. Written as DNA, the CDR3 is TGTGCCAGTAGTACGGGGGAGGGGACAGGGGTTGACACCATATATTTT. Its translation is CASSTGEGTGVDTIYF. Looking up the rest from reference TRBV19 and TRBJ1-3 gives the full variable domain: DGGITQSPKYLFRKEGQNVTLSCEQNLNHDAMYWYRQDPGQGLRLIYYSQIVNDFQKGDIAEGYSVSREKKESFPLTVTSAQKNPTAFYLCASSTGEGTGVDTIYFGEGSWLTVV.